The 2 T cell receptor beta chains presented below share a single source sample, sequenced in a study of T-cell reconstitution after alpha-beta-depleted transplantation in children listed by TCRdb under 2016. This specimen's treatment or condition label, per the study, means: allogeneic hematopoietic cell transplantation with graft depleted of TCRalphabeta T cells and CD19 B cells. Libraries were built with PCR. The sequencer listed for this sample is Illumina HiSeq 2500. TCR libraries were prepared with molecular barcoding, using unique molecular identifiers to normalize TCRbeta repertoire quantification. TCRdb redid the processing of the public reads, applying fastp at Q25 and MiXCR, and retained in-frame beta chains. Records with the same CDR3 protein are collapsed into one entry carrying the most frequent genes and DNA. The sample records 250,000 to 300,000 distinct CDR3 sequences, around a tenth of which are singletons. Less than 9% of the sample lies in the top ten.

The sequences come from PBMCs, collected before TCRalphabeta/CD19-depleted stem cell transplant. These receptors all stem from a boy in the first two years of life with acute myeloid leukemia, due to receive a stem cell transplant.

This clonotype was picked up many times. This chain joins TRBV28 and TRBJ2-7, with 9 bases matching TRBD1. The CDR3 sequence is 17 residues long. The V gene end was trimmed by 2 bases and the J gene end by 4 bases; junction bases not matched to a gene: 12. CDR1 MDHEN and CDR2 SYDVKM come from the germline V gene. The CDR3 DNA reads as TGTGCCAGCAGTTTAAAGGGGTTGACAGGGGGAAAGTACGAGCAGTACTTC. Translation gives CASSLKGLTGGKYEQYF.

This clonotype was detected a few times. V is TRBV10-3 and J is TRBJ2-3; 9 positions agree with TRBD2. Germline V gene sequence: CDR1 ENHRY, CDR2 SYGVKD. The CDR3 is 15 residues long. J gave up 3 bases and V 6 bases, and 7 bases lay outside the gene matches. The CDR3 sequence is CAIRTGTSRTDTQYF. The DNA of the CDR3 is TGTGCCATCAGAACCGGGACTAGCAGAACAGATACGCAGTATTTT.